Presented here are 7 T cell receptor beta chains from one specimen sequenced in a study of T cells expressing NK-cell markers. TCRdb re-called the 5' RACE reads, yielding one record per CDR3 amino acid sequence without DNA. This sample's table reports 550,000 to 600,000 distinct CDR3 sequences. Material for sequencing was blood T cells: a sorted CD56 or NKG2C T cell subset, CD4+ or CD8+ T cells, or bulk PBMC T cells (not recorded which). These receptors were collected from a man aged 18 to 29 in good health.

This rearrangement joins TRBV4-2 to TRBJ2-3. The CDR3 has 15 residues. The germline V gene encodes CDR1 LGHNA and CDR2 YNFKEQ. The CDR3 protein is CASSQESPSTDTQYF.

The chain joins TRBV7-9 to TRBJ2-1; TCRdb lists TRBD1, though no DNA is available to test this call. CDR3 size: 16 residues. CDR1 and CDR2 (germline): SEHNR, FQNEAQ (reference sequence). This CDR3 reads CASSLKPQGKGGEQFF.

The gene calls are TRBV12-3 or TRBV12-4 and TRBJ2-7; absent DNA, TCRdb's TRBD2 call cannot be checked. This CDR3 is built from 16 residues. This chain's CDR3 is CASSSSWGASSYEQYF.

This chain links TRBV7-9 with TRBJ1-4. The V gene's germline CDR1 is SEHNR and CDR2 FQNEAQ (reference sequence). The CDR3 totals 14 residues. The CDR3 protein is CASSPRGDNEKLFF.

The J gene is TRBJ2-1, the V gene TRBV7-9; with no DNA, the TCRdb D assignment of TRBD2 cannot be verified. The CDR3 extends over 16 amino acids. From germline, CDR1 is SEHNR and CDR2 FQNEAQ (reference sequence). The CDR3 here is CASTPGGLVSYNEQFF.

The rearrangement joins TRBV29-1 to TRBJ2-3; TCRdb reports TRBD2, a call that lacks DNA to check it against. Per germline, CDR1 SQVTM and CDR2 ANQGSEA. The length of the CDR3 is 14 residues. CDR3 amino acids: CSVEDWAGADTQYF.

V and J are TRBV20-1 and TRBJ1-2; TCRdb designates TRBD1, a call that cannot be tested without DNA. Germline CDR1 DFQATT, CDR2 SNEGSKA (reference sequence). This CDR3 is 12 amino acids long. CDR3 residues: CSASAGGDGYTF.